This T cell receptor (beta chain) was identified during a study of T cell responses to AZD1222 COVID-19 vaccine. The wider study: Second doses were pooled across both intervals (about 4 or about 12 weeks). Study-level results: Baseline seropositives among AZD1222 recipients totaled only five or six. Researchers took repertoire samples only after the peak T cell response had come. White British ancestry dominated among donors, who included more females, and clonal diversity was possibly underestimated.

Note on this clone: Its matching antigen is unknown. The junction does not match germline at one end; this may be a read error.

The germline gives CDR1 SNHLY, CDR2 FYNNEI. There are 15 residues in the CDR3. Clones were sequenced by immunoSEQ multiplex PCR, and TCRdb holds only the in-frame ones, with some missing. The sample has approximately 150,000 clones; 94% are singletons. This chain connects TRBV2 to TRBJ1-6; no clear D gene. The receptor was derived from an adult in good health. The sample here was peripheral blood, taken on day 0 of AZD1222 vaccination. CDR3 region: CASSEEQIYNSPLHF. DNA of the CDR3: TGTGCCAGCAGCGAAGAACAGATCTATAATTCACCCCTCCACTTT.